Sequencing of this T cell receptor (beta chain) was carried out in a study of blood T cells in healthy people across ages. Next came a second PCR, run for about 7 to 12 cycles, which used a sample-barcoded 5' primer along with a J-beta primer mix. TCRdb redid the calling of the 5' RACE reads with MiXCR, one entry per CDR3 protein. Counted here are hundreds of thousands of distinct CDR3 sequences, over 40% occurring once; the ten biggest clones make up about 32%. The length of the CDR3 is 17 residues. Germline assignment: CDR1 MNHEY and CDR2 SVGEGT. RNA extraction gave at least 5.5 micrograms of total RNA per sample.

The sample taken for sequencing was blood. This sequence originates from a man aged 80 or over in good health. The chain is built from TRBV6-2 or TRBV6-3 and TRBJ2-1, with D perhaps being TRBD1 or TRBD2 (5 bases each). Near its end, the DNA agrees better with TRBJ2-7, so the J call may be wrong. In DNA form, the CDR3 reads TGTGCCAGCAGAGCGGAGGTGGGACGCAGCTCCTACAATGAGCAGTACTTC. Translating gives CASRAEVGRSSYNEQYF.